This TCR beta chain comes out of a study of blood T cell repertoires in COVID-19. Whole-study context: PBMCs, B-cell-depleted T cells, or T cells were the source of the cDNA or gDNA that made up the material.

The CDR3 spans 13 residues. V was cut by 6 bases and J by 0 bases, with 8 bases left in between. Germline CDR1 and CDR2: LNHDA and SQIVND (reference sequence). Original processing notes: Amplification with reference gene primers provided the estimates of nucleated cell counts. Sequencing used immunoSEQ multiplex PCR; TCRdb keeps in-frame clones, though not all of them. Clonal size and the V and J genes are those of that table, whereas D and trimming came from the DNA. The sample comprises roughly 84,000 clones, less than 80% of which are singletons, and around 4.2% rests with the top ten. The chain carries TRBV19 and TRBJ1-1, with a weak D call TRBD1 (5 bases). The source of this sequence is a woman between 50 and 59 years old with acute or convalescent COVID-19. The sequenced material came from peripheral blood. As DNA, the CDR3 is TGTGCCAGTAGAAAGGGGTTGAACACTGAAGCTTTCTTT. Encoded protein: CASRKGLNTEAFF.